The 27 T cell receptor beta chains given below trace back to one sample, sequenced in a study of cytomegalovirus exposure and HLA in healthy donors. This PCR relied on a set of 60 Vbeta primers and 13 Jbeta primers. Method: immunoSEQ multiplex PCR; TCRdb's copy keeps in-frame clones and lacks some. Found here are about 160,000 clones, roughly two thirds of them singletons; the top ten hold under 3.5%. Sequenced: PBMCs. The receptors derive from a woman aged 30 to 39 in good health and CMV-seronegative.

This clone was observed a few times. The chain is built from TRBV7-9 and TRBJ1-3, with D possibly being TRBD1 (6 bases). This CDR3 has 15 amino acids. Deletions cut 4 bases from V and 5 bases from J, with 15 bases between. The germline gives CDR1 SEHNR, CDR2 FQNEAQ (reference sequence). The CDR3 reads CASSYSGVGRNTIYF. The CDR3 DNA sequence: TGTGCCAGCAGCTACTCAGGGGTTGGGAGAAACACCATATATTTT.

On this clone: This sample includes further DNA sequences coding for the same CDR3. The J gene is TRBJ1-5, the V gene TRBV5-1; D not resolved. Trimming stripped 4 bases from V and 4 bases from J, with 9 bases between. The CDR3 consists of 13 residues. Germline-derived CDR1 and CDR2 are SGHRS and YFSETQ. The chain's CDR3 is CASSVTGNQPQHF. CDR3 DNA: TGCGCCAGCAGCGTGACGGGAAATCAGCCCCAGCATTTT.

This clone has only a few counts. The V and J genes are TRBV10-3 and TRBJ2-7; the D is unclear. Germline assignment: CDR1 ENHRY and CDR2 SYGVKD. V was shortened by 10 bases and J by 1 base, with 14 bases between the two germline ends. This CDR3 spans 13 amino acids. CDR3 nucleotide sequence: TGTGCCACCAAAACGGGTAATTCCTACGAGCAGTACTTC. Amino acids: CATKTGNSYEQYF.

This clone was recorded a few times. The DNA for the CDR3 is TGTGCCAGCAGCAACAAAAAGGGGGCGTCCTACGAGCAGTACTTC. Translated: CASSNKKGASYEQYF. This chain links TRBV6-5 with TRBJ2-7; 7 bases map to TRBD1. CDR3 length equals 15 residues. V lost 6 bases to trimming and J lost 1 base; unmatched junction nucleotides: 9. The germline CDR1 and CDR2 sequences are MNHEY and SVGAGI.

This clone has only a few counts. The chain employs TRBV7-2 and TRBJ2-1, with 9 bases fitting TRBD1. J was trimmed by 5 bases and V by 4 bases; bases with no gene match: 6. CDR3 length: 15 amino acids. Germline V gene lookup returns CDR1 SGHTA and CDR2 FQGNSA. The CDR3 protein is CASSSQGALHNEQFF. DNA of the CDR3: TGTGCCAGCAGCTCACAGGGGGCACTTCACAATGAGCAGTTCTTC. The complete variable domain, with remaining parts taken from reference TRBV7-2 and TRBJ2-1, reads GAGVSQSPSNKVTEKGKDVELRCDPISGHTALYWYRQSLGQGLEFLIYFQGNSAPDKSGLPSDRFSAERTGGSVSTLTIQRTQQEDSAVYLCASSSQGALHNEQFFGPGTRLTVL.

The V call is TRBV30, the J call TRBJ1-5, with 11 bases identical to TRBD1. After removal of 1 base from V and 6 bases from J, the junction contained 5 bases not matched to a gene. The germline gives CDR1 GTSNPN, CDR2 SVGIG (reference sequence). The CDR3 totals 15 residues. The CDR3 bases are TGTGCCTGGAGTGGCTCGGGACAGGGGGGTCAGCCCCAGCATTTT. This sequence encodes CAWSGSGQGGQPQHF.

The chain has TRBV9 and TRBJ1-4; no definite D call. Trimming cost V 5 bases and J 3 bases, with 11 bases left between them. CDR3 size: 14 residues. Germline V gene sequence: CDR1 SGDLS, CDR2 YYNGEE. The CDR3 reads CASSDTPPNEKLFF. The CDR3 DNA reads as TGTGCCAGCAGTGACACGCCTCCTAATGAAAAACTGTTTTTT.

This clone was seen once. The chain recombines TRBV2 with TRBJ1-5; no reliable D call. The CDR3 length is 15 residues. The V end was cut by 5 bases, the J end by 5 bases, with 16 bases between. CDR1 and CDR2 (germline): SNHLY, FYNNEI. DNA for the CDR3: TGTGCCAGCAGTCAAAGTCTAAACGGGGATCAGCCCCAGCATTTT. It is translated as CASSQSLNGDQPQHF.

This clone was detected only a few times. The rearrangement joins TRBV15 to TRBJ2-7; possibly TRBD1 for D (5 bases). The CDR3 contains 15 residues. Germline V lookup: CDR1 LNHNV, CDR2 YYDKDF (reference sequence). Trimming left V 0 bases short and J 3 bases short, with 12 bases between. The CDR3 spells CATSRDLGRVYEQYF. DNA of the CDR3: TGTGCCACCAGCAGAGATCTAGGCAGGGTCTACGAGCAGTACTTC.

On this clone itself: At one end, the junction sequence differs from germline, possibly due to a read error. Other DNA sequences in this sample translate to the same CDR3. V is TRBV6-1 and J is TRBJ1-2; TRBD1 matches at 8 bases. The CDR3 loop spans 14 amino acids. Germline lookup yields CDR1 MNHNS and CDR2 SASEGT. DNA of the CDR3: TGTGCTAGCATGAGGCAGGGGGCAGGTTATGGCTACACCTTC. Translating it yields CASMRQGAGYGYTF.

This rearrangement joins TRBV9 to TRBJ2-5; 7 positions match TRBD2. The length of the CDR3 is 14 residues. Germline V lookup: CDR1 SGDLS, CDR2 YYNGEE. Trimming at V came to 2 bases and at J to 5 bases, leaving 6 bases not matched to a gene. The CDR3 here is CASSVREGSETQYF. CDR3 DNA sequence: TGTGCCAGCAGCGTCAGGGAGGGATCGGAGACCCAGTACTTC.

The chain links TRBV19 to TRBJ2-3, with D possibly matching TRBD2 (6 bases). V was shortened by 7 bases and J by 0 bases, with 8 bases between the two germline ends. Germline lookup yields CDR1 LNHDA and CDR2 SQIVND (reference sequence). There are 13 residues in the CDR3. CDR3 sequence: CASKAGSTDTQYF. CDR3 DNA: TGTGCCAGTAAGGCGGGGAGCACAGATACGCAGTATTTT.

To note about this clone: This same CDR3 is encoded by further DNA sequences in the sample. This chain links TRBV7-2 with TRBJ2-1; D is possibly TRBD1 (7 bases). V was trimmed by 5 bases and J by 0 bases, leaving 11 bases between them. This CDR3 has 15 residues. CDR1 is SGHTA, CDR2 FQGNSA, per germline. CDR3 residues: CASSLQGGSYNEQFF. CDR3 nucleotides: TGTGCCAGCAGCCTCCAGGGGGGCTCCTACAATGAGCAGTTCTTC.

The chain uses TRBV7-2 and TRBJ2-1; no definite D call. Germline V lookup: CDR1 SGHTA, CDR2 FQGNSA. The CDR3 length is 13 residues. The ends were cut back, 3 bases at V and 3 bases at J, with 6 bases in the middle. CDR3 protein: CASSFDNYNEQFF. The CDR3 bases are TGTGCCAGCAGCTTCGACAACTACAATGAGCAGTTCTTC.

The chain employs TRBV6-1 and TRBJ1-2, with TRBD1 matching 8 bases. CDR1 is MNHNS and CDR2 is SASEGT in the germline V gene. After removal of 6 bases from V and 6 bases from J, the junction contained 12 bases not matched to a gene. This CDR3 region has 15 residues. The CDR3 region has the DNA TGTGCCAGCAGACCGGGACAGGCGGTCTTCGATGGCTACACCTTC. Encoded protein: CASRPGQAVFDGYTF.

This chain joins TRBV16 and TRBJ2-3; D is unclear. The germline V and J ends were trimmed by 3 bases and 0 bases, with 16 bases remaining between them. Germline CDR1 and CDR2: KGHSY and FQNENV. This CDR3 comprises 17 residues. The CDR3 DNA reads TGTGCCAGCAGCCAGACTGGCGGTTCTTTAAGCACAGATACGCAGTATTTT. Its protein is CASSQTGGSLSTDTQYF.

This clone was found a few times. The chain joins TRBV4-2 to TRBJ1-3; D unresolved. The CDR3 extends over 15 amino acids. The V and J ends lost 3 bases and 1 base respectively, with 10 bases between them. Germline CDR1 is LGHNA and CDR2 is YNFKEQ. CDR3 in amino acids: CASSQGLLSGNTIYF. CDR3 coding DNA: TGTGCCAGCAGCCAGGGCCTCCTTTCTGGAAACACCATATATTTT.

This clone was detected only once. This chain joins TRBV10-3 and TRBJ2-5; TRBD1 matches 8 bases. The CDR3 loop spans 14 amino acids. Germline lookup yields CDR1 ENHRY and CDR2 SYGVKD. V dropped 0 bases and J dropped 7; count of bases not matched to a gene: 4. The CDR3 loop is CAISESTGEVTQYF. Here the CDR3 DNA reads TGTGCCATCAGTGAGTCGACAGGGGAGGTGACCCAGTACTTC.

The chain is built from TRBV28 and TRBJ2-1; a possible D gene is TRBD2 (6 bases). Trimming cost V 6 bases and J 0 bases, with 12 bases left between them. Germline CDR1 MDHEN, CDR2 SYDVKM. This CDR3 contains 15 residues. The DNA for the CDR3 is TGTGCCAGCAGCCTAGGGACTTACTCCTACAATGAGCAGTTCTTC. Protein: CASSLGTYSYNEQFF.

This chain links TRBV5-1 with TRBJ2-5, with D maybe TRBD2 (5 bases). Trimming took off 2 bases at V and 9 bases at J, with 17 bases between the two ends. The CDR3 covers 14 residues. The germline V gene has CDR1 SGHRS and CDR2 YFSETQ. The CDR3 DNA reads TGCGCCAGCAGCTTCAGTAGCTCGGGATCGGCCCAGTACTTC. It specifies CASSFSSSGSAQYF.

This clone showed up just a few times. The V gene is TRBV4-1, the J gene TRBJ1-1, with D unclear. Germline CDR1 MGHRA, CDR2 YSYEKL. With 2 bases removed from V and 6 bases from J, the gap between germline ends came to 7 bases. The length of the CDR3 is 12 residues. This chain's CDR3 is CASSQIQSEAFF. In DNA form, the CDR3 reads TGCGCCAGCAGCCAAATCCAATCTGAAGCTTTCTTT.

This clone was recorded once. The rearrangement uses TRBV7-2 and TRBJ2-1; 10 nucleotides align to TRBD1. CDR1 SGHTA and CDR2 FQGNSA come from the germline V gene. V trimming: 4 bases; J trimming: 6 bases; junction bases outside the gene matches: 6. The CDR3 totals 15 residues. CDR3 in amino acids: CASSYPGTGANEQFF. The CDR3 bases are TGTGCCAGCAGCTATCCCGGGACAGGGGCCAATGAGCAGTTCTTC. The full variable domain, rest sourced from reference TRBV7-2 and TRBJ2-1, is GAGVSQSPSNKVTEKGKDVELRCDPISGHTALYWYRQSLGQGLEFLIYFQGNSAPDKSGLPSDRFSAERTGGSVSTLTIQRTQQEDSAVYLCASSYPGTGANEQFFGPGTRLTVL.

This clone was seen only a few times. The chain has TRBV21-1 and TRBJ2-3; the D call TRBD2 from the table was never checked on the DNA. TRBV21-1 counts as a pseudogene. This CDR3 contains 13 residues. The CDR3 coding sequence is TGTGCCAGCAGCAATCTGTTCACAGATACGCAGTATTTT. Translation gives CASSNLFTDTQYF.

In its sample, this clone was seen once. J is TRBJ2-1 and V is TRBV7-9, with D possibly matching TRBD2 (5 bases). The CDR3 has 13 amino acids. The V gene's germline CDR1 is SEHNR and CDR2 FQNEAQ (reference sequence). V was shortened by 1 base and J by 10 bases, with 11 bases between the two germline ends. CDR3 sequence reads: CASSLVVSGEQFF. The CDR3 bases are TGTGCCAGCAGCTTAGTCGTGTCGGGGGAGCAGTTCTTC.

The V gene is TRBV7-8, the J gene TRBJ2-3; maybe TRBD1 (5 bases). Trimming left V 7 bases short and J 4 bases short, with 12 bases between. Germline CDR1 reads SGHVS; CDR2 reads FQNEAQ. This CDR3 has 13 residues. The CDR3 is CASTTQGADTQYF. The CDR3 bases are TGTGCCAGCACCACGCAGGGTGCAGATACGCAGTATTTT.

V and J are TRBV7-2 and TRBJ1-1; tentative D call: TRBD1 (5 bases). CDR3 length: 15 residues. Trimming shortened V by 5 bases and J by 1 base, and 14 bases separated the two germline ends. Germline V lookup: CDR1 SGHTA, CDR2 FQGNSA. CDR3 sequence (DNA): TGTGCCAGCAGCGCGTCACAGGTCAAGAACACTGAAGCTTTCTTT. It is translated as CASSASQVKNTEAFF. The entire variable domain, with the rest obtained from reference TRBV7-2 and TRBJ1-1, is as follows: GAGVSQSPSNKVTEKGKDVELRCDPISGHTALYWYRQSLGQGLEFLIYFQGNSAPDKSGLPSDRFSAERTGGSVSTLTIQRTQQEDSAVYLCASSASQVKNTEAFFGQGTRLTVV.

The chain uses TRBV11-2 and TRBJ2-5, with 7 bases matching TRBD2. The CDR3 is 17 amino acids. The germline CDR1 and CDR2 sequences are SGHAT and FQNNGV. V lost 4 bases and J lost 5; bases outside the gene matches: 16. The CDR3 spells CASSSSRTVVGRETQYF. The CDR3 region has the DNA TGTGCCAGCAGCTCTTCCCGGACCGTAGTCGGGAGGGAGACCCAGTACTTC.